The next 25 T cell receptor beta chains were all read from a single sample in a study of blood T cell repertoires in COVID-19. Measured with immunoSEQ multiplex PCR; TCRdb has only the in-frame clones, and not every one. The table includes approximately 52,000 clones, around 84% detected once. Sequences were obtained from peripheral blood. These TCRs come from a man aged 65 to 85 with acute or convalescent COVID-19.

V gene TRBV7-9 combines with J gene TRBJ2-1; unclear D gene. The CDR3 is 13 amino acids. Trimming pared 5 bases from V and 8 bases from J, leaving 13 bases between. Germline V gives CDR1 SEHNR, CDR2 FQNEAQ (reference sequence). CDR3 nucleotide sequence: TGTGCCAGCAGCATAGGGCCGGCGGATGAGCAGTTCTTC. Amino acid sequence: CASSIGPADEQFF.

The CDR3 spells CASRDGAGVTGELFF. In DNA form, the CDR3 reads TGTGCCAGCAGAGACGGGGCGGGGGTCACCGGGGAGCTGTTTTTT. The chain combines TRBV6-5 with TRBJ2-2; TRBD2 matches 7 bases. Germline V CDR1 and CDR2: MNHEY, SVGAGI. The CDR3 has 15 amino acids. The J segment lost 4 bases and the V segment lost 6 bases, leaving 8 bases of the junction unmatched.

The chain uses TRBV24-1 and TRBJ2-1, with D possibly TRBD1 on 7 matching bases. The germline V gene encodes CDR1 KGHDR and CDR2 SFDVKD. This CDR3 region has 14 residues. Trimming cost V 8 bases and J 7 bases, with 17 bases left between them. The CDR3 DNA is TGTGCCACCACAACCAGCAGGGGGAGGAATGAGCAGTTCTTC. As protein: CATTTSRGRNEQFF.

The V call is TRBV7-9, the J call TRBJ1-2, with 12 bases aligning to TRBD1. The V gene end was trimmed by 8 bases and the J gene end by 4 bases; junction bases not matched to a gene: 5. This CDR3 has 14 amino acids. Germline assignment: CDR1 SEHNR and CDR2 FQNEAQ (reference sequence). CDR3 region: CASQGQGAIYGYTF. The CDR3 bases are TGTGCCAGCCAGGGACAGGGGGCAATCTATGGCTACACCTTC.

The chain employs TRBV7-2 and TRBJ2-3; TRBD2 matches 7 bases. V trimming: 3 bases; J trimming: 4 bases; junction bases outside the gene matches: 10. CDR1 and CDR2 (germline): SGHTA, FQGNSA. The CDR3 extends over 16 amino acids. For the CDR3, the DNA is TGTGCCAGCAGCTTCCAACAGTTGGGGGGGGCAGATACGCAGTATTTT. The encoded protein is CASSFQQLGGADTQYF.

The chain's CDR3 is CASSQSATEQETQYF. CDR3 DNA: TGTGCCAGCAGCCAATCTGCCACAGAACAAGAGACCCAGTACTTC. V usage is TRBV3-1 (or the pseudogene TRBV3-2) and J usage is TRBJ2-5; D call uncertain. This CDR3 is built from 15 residues. Germline lookup yields CDR1 LGHDT and CDR2 YNNKEL (reference sequence). V was pared by 2 bases and J by 2 bases, with 12 bases between.

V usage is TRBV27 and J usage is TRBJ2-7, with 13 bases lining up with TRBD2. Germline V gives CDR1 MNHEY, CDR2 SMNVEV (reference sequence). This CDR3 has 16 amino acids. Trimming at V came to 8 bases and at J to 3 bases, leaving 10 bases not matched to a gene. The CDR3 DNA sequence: TGTGCCAGCTCTGGGTATGGGACTAGCGGGATCTACGAGCAGTACTTC. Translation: CASSGYGTSGIYEQYF.

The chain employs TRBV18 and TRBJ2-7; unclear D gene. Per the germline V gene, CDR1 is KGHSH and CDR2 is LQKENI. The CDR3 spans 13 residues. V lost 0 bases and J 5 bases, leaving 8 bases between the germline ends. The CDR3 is CASSPPSLDEQYF. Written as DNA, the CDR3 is TGTGCCAGCTCACCACCGTCACTCGACGAGCAGTACTTC.

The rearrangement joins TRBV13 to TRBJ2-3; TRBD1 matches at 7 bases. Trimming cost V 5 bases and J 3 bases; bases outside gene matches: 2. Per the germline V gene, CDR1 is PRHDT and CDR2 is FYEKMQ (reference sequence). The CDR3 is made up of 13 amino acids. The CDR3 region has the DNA TGTGCCAGCAGCGGACAGGTAACAGATACGCAGTATTTT. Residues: CASSGQVTDTQYF.

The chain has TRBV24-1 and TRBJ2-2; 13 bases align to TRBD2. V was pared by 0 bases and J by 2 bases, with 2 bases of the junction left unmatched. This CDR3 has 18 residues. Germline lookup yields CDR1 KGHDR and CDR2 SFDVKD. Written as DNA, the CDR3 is TGTGCCACCAGTGATTTGGGGACTAGCGGGGTCAACACCGGGGAGCTGTTTTTT. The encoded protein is CATSDLGTSGVNTGELFF.

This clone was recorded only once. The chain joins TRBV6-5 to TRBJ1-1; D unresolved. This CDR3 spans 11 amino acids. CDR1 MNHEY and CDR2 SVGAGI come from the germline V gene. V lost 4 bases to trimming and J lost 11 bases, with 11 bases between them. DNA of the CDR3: TGTGCCAGCAGTTCTACAGTCGAGGCTTTCTTT. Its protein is CASSSTVEAFF.

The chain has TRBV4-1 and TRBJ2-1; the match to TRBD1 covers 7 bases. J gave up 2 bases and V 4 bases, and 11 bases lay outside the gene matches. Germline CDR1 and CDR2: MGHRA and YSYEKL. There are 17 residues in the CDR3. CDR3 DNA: TGCGCCAGCAGCCCGGCAGGGGGACCCAGGGCCTACAATGAGCAGTTCTTC. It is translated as CASSPAGGPRAYNEQFF.

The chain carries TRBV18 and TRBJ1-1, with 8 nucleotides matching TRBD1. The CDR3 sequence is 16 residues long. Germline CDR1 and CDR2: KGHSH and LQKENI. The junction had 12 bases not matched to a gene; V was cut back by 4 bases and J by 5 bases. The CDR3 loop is CASSLLGQGARTEAFF. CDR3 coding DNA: TGTGCCAGCTCACTATTGGGGCAGGGGGCCAGGACTGAAGCTTTCTTT. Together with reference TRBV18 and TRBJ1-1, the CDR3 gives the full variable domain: NAGVMQNPRHLVRRRGQEARLRCSPMKGHSHVYWYRQLPEEGLKFMVYLQKENIIDESGMPKERFSAEFPKEGPSILRIQQVVRGDSAAYFCASSLLGQGARTEAFFGQGTRLTVV.

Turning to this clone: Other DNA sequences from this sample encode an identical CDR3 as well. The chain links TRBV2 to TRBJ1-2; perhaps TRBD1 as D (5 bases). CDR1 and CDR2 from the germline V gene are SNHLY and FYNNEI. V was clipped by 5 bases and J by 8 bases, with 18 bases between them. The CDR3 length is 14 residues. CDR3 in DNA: TGTGCCAGCAGTCCCAGGGAGGGGAGGAGGGGCTACACCTTC. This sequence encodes CASSPREGRRGYTF.

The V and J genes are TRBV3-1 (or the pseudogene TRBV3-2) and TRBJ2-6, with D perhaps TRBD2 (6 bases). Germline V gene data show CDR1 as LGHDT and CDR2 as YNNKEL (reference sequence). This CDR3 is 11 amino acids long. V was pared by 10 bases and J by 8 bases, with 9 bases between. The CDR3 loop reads CATGGTNVLTF. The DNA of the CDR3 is TGTGCCACCGGCGGGACCAACGTCCTGACTTTC.

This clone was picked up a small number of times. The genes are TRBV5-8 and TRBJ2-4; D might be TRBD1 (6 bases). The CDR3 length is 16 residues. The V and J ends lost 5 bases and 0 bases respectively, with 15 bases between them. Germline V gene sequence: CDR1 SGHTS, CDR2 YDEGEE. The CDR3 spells CASSRTEPLAKNIQYF. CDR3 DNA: TGTGCCAGCAGTAGGACAGAGCCCCTAGCCAAAAACATTCAGTACTTC.

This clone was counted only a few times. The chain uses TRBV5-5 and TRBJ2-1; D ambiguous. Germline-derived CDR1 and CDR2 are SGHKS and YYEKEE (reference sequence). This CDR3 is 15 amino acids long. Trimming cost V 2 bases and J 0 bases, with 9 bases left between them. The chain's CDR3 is CASSFTESSYNEQFF. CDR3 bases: TGTGCCAGCAGCTTTACGGAGAGCTCCTACAATGAGCAGTTCTTC.

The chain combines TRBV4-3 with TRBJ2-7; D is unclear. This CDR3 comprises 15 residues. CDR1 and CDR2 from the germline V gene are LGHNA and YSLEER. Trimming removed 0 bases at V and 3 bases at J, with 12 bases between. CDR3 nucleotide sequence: TGCGCCAGCAGCCAAGATCTACACCTAGACTACGAGCAGTACTTC. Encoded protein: CASSQDLHLDYEQYF.

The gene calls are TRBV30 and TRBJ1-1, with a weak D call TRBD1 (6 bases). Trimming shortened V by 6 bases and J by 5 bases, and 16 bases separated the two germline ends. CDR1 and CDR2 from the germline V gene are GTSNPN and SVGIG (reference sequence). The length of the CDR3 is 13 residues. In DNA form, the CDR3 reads TGTGCCTGCGACAGGTCGGGGGGAACTGAAGCTTTCTTT. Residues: CACDRSGGTEAFF.

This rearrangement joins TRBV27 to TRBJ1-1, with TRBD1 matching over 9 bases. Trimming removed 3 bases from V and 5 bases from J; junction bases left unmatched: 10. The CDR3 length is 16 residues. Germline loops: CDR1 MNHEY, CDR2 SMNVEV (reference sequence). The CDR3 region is CASSFEGTGTKTEAFF. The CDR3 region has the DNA TGTGCCAGCAGTTTCGAGGGGACAGGGACGAAAACTGAAGCTTTCTTT.

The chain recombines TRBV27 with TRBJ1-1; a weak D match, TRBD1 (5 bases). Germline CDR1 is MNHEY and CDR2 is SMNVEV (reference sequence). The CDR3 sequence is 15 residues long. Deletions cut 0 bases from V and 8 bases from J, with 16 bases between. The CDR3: CASSLSAQGKREAFF. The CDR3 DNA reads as TGTGCCAGCAGTTTATCGGCCCAGGGAAAGCGCGAAGCTTTCTTT.

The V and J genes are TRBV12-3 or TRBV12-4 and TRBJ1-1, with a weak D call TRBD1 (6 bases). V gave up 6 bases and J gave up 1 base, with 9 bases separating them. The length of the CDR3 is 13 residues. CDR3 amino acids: CASSPRGNTEAFF. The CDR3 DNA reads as TGTGCCAGCAGCCCCAGGGGGAACACTGAAGCTTTCTTT.

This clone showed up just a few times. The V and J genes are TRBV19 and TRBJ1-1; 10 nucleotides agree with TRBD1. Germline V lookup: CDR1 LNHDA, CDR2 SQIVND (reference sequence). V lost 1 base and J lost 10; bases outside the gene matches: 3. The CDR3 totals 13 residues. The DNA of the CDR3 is TGTGCCAGTAGTATAGGACAGGGGGCAGGAGCTTTCTTT. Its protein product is CASSIGQGAGAFF.

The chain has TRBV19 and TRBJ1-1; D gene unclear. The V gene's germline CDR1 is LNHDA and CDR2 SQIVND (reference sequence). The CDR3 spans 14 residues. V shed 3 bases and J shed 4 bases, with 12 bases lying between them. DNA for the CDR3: TGTGCCAGTAGTATCTCTGGGTCGGGCACTGAAGCTTTCTTT. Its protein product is CASSISGSGTEAFF. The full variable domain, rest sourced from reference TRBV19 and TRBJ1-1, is DGGITQSPKYLFRKEGQNVTLSCEQNLNHDAMYWYRQDPGQGLRLIYYSQIVNDFQKGDIAEGYSVSREKKESFPLTVTSAQKNPTAFYLCASSISGSGTEAFFGQGTRLTVV.

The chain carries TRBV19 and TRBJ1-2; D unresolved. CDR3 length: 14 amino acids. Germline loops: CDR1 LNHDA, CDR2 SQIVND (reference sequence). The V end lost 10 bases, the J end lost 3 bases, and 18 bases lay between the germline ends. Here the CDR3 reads CATTSGRNYYGYTF. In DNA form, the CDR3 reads TGTGCCACCACCTCCGGGAGAAATTACTATGGCTACACCTTC. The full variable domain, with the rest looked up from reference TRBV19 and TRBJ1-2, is DGGITQSPKYLFRKEGQNVTLSCEQNLNHDAMYWYRQDPGQGLRLIYYSQIVNDFQKGDIAEGYSVSREKKESFPLTVTSAQKNPTAFYLCATTSGRNYYGYTFGSGTRLTVV.